Following are 20 T cell receptor beta chains from one sample sequenced in a study of blood T cells in healthy people across ages. Using a J-beta primer mix together with a sample-barcoded 5' primer, a second PCR was run for about 7 to 12 cycles. TCRdb recomputed calls from the 5' RACE reads with MiXCR, one row per CDR3 protein. The sample carries 1.5 million to 1.8 million distinct CDR3 sequences, less than 45% recorded once. The specimen sequenced was blood. The receptors here all came from a woman aged 18 to 35 in good health.

This clonotype was picked up a small number of times. This rearrangement joins TRBV27 to TRBJ1-4; a weak D match, TRBD1 (5 bases). Germline V gene lookup returns CDR1 MNHEY and CDR2 SMNVEV (reference sequence). Between the trimmed V and J ends, which lost 5 bases and 5 bases, there was a span of 12 bases. This CDR3 contains 14 residues. In nucleotides, the CDR3 is TGTGCCAGCAGTACGTGGACACACAATGAAAAACTGTTTTTT. Protein sequence: CASSTWTHNEKLFF.

The chain combines TRBV21-1 with TRBJ1-5; the table's D call, TRBD1, has no DNA check behind it. TRBV21-1 is a documented pseudogene. There are 18 residues in the CDR3. This chain's CDR3 is CARSEETGWGYSNQPQHF. DNA of the CDR3: TGTGCCCGCTCAGAAGAGACAGGGTGGGGATATAGCAATCAGCCCCAGCATTTT.

The chain couples TRBV4-3 to TRBJ1-1; D remains ambiguous. Deletions cut 6 bases from V and 1 base from J, with 12 bases between. The CDR3 totals 14 residues. Germline CDR1 and CDR2: LGHNA and YSLEER. This chain's CDR3 is CASRPGRGNTEAFF. In DNA, the CDR3 is TGCGCCAGCAGACCCGGACGCGGGAACACTGAAGCTTTCTTT.

This clonotype was counted between two and nine times. The CDR3 is CSVTVGTSYEQYF. The CDR3 nucleotides are TGCAGCGTTACCGTTGGGACCTCCTACGAGCAGTACTTC. J is TRBJ2-7 and V is TRBV29-1, with D perhaps being TRBD1 or TRBD2 (5 bases each). V lost 5 bases to trimming and J lost 0 bases, with 11 bases between them. Germline V gene data show CDR1 as SQVTM and CDR2 as ANQGSEA. The CDR3 totals 13 residues.

This clonotype was seen a few times. The chain combines TRBV6-7 with TRBJ2-3; 12 bases are a match to TRBD2. TRBV6-7 is classed as an ORF, of uncertain function. V gave up 4 bases and J gave up 4 bases; unmatched junction bases: 9. CDR3 length: 17 amino acids. Here the CDR3 reads CASSFPRLAGDPDTQYF. The CDR3 coding sequence is TGTGCCAGCAGTTTCCCTAGACTAGCGGGAGACCCAGATACGCAGTATTTT.

The CDR3 DNA reads TGTGCCAGCAGCCGGGACAGGGGTCTATGGAATGAGCAGTTCTTC. This encodes CASSRDRGLWNEQFF. V gene TRBV11-1 combines with J gene TRBJ2-1; the match to TRBD1 covers 10 bases. From germline, CDR1 is SGHAT and CDR2 FQDESV (reference sequence). V gave up 5 bases and J gave up 7 bases; unmatched junction bases: 8. The CDR3 is 15 amino acids. The full variable domain, its missing parts supplied by reference TRBV11-1 and TRBJ2-1, is EAEVAQSPRYKITEKSQAVAFWCDPISGHATLYWYRQILGQGPELLVQFQDESVVDDSQLPKDRFSAERLKGVDSTLKIQPAELGDSAMYLCASSRDRGLWNEQFFGPGTRLTVL.

The V gene is TRBV10-2, the J gene TRBJ2-1, with TRBD2 matching 8 bases. The DNA end is a closer match to TRBJ2-7, so the J assignment may be wrong. CDR3 length equals 15 residues. The germline gives CDR1 WSHSY, CDR2 SAAADI. CDR3 sequence: CASRPGTSSLHEQYF. The CDR3 DNA is TGCGCCAGCAGACCCGGGACTAGTTCACTACATGAGCAGTACTTC.

This clonotype has just a few counts. V and J are TRBV4-1 and TRBJ1-1, with D possibly matching TRBD1 (5 bases). V lost 4 bases and J 0 bases, leaving 12 bases between the germline ends. The V gene's germline CDR1 is MGHRA and CDR2 YSYEKL. This CDR3 contains 15 residues. CDR3 protein: CASSRLTGVNTEAFF. The CDR3 region has the DNA TGCGCCAGCAGCCGACTAACAGGAGTGAACACTGAAGCTTTCTTT.

The sample holds a few counts of this clonotype. This chain connects TRBV7-6 to TRBJ2-4, with no clear D. The tail of the sequence fits TRBJ2-7 better, so the J call may be wrong. This CDR3 spans 18 amino acids. The germline V gene encodes CDR1 SGHVS and CDR2 FNYEAQ. DNA of the CDR3: TGTGCCAGCAGCTTAGCCCCCCCGCACGGAGTCAGTTCACTCGAGCAGTACTTC. The encoded protein is CASSLAPPHGVSSLEQYF.

The chain carries TRBV12-3 or TRBV12-4 and TRBJ1-1; the D gene is possibly TRBD1 (5 bases). The CDR3 has 14 residues. Trimming stripped 6 bases from V and 7 bases from J, with 18 bases between. This chain's CDR3 is CASRGGRGGDEAFF. In DNA, the CDR3 is TGTGCCAGCAGGGGGGGGAGGGGAGGGGATGAAGCTTTCTTT.

In this sample, this clonotype turned up a few times. This chain links TRBV12-3 or TRBV12-4 with TRBJ2-4; D may be TRBD1 (6 bases). With 6 bases removed from V and 0 bases from J, the gap between germline ends came to 12 bases. CDR3 length: 15 amino acids. The CDR3 protein is CASRRTDLAKNIQYF. In DNA, the CDR3 is TGTGCCAGCAGAAGGACAGATCTAGCCAAAAACATTCAGTACTTC.

This clonotype has a count of ten or more. At one end the junction does not follow the germline gene, possibly because of a read error. This chain uses TRBV5-1 with TRBJ1-2, with D perhaps TRBD1 (5 bases). Germline loops: CDR1 SGHRS, CDR2 YFSETQ. This CDR3 is 13 amino acids long. CDR3 in amino acids: CASSVEGDYGYTF. The CDR3, as DNA: TGTGCCAGCAGCGTAGAAGGGGACTATGGCTACACCTTC.

In this sample, this clonotype turned up a few times. The rearrangement joins TRBV29-1 to TRBJ2-7; 11 nucleotides line up with TRBD1. From germline, CDR1 is SQVTM and CDR2 ANQGSEA. This CDR3 contains 14 residues. Trimming cost V 6 bases and J 4 bases; bases outside gene matches: 8. In nucleotides, the CDR3 is TGCAGCGTGGCCTACCGGGACAGGGGGTACGAGCAGTACTTC. Translation: CSVAYRDRGYEQYF.

The table lists this clonotype with a few counts. V usage is TRBV20-1 and J usage is TRBJ2-3, with TRBD2 matching 7 bases. Germline V CDR1 and CDR2: DFQATT, SNEGSKA (reference sequence). Unmatched junction bases numbered 5, after V lost 1 base and J lost 1 base. The CDR3 is 15 amino acids. The CDR3 bases are TGCAGTGCTAGAGTCGCGGGAGAGGGCACAGATACGCAGTATTTT. It translates to CSARVAGEGTDTQYF.

The rearrangement uses TRBV5-1 and TRBJ2-2; D gene ambiguous. The CDR3 is 14 residues long. With 4 bases removed from V and 1 base from J, the gap between germline ends came to 8 bases. Per the germline V gene, CDR1 is SGHRS and CDR2 is YFSETQ. The CDR3, as DNA: TGCGCCAGCAGCGCTGACAAGAACACCGGGGAGCTGTTTTTT. It specifies CASSADKNTGELFF.

This chain connects TRBV2 to TRBJ2-1, with D perhaps matching TRBD1 (6 bases). In germline, CDR1 is SNHLY, CDR2 FYNNEI. Trimming stripped 2 bases from V and 0 bases from J, with 11 bases between. The CDR3 has 16 amino acids. The CDR3 sequence is CASSEWTDSSYNEQFF. CDR3 nucleotide sequence: TGTGCCAGCAGTGAATGGACAGATTCCTCCTACAATGAGCAGTTCTTC.

The chain is built from TRBV24-1 and TRBJ2-1; 9 positions agree with TRBD2. CDR1 is KGHDR, CDR2 SFDVKD, per germline. V lost 5 bases to trimming and J lost 5 bases; unmatched junction nucleotides: 9. This CDR3 has 16 amino acids. CDR3 nucleotide sequence: TGTGCCACCAGTGGTTCGGAGCGGGGGGACCACAATGAGCAGTTCTTC. Its translation: CATSGSERGDHNEQFF.

This sequence joins TRBV7-9 and TRBJ2-1; 8 nucleotides line up with TRBD2. Near its end, the DNA agrees better with TRBJ2-7, so the J call may be wrong. Germline V gene lookup returns CDR1 SEHNR and CDR2 FQNEAQ (reference sequence). There are 16 residues in the CDR3. The CDR3 coding sequence is TGTGCCAGCAGCCAATCCTTAGCGGGGTCTTACAATGAGCAGTACTTC. Its protein is CASSQSLAGSYNEQYF.

A word on this clonotype: One end of the junction varies from germline; a read error may be responsible. The chain couples TRBV30 to TRBJ2-3, with 11 bases identical to TRBD2. The CDR3 length is 15 residues. Germline V gene data show CDR1 as GTSNPN and CDR2 as SVGIG (reference sequence). CDR3 in amino acids: CAWSGTSGSTDTKYF. The CDR3 DNA reads as TGTGCCTGGAGCGGGACTAGCGGAAGCACAGATACGAAGTATTTT.

The chain recombines TRBV2 with TRBJ2-3, with D hard to call. CDR1 is SNHLY and CDR2 is FYNNEI in the germline V gene. This CDR3 contains 16 residues. V was trimmed by 0 bases and J by 3 bases, leaving 13 bases between them. Here the CDR3 DNA reads TGTGCCAGCAGTGAAGCGCAAGGGATAGGGACAGATACGCAGTATTTT. Translation gives CASSEAQGIGTDTQYF.